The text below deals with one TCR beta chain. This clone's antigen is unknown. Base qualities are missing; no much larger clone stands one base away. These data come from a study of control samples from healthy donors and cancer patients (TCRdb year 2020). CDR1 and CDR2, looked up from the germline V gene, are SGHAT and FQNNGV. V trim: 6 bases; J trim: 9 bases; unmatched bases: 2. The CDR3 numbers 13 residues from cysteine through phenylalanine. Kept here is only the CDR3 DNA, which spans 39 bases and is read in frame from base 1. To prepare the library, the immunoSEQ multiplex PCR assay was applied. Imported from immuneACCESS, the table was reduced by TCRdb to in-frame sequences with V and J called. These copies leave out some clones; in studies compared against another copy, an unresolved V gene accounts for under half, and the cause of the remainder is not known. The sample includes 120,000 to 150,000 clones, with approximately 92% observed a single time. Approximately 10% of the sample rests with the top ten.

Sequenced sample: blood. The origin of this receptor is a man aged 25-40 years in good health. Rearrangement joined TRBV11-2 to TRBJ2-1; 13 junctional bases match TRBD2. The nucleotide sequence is TGTGCCAGCAGGGGACTAGCGGGACTTGAGCAGTTCTTC. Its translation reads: CASRGLAGLEQFF. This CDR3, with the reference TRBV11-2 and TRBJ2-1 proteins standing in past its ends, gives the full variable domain EAGVAQSPRYKIIEKRQSVAFWCNPISGHATLYWYQQILGQGPKLLIQFQNNGVVDDSQLPKDRFSAERLKGVDSTLKIQPAKLEDSAVYLCASRGLAGLEQFFGPGTRLTVL.